This T cell receptor beta chain appears in the sequencing data of a study of T cells of healthy individuals. V was pared by 0 bases and J by 0 bases, with 11 bases between. Germline lookup yields CDR1 MGHRA and CDR2 YSYEKL. This CDR3 spans 16 amino acids. TCRdb re-called the 5' RACE reads with MiXCR, one entry per CDR3 protein. Here the sample spans fewer than 90,000 distinct CDR3 sequences, about 5% being singletons. The sample holds a few counts of this clonotype. This receptor was taken from a female donor in good health. The chain couples TRBV4-1 to TRBJ1-2; a weak D match, TRBD1 (5 bases). The DNA for the CDR3 is TGCGCCAGCAGCCAAGAGGGGCCTCGGTCTAACTATGGCTACACCTTC. The encoded protein is CASSQEGPRSNYGYTF.